This TCR beta chain appears in the sequencing data of a study of technical replicates of blood from a handful of donors. The CDR3 spans 15 residues. Germline CDR1 and CDR2: LGHNA and YNFKEQ. V lost 1 base and J lost 5; bases outside the gene matches: 4. Clones were sequenced by immunoSEQ multiplex PCR, and TCRdb holds only the in-frame ones, with some missing. The data show some 30,000 clones, roughly nine tenths seen once. The V gene is TRBV4-2, the J gene TRBJ2-1; 8 bases map to TRBD2. The source of this sequence is a human donor in good health. Some clones in this sample may be carry-over from other donors' samples. Material for sequencing was PBMCs. The CDR3 loop reads CASSQGRGGDNEQFF. CDR3 bases: TGTGCCAGCAGCCAAGGTCGGGGGGGCGACAATGAGCAGTTCTTC.